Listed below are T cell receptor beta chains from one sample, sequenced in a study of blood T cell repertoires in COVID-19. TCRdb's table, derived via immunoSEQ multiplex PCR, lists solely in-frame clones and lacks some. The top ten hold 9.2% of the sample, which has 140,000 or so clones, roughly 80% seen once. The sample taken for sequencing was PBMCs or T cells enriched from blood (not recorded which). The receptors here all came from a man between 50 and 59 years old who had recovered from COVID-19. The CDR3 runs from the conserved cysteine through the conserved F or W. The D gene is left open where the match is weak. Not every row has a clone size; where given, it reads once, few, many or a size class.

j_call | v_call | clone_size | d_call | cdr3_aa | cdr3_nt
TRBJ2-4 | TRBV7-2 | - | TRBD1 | CASSLVGGAAKNIQYF | TGTGCCAGCAGCTTAGTAGGGGGCGCGGCCAAAAACATTCAGTACTTC
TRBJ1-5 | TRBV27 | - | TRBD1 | CASSLFSGTGGSPQHF | TGTGCCAGCAGTTTATTTTCCGGGACAGGGGGCTCTCCCCAGCATTTT
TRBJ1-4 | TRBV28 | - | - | CASSLIQTEKLFF | TGTGCCAGCAGTTTAATACAGACCGAAAAACTGTTTTTT
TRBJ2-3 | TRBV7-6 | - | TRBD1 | CASRGTGRTDTQYF | TGTGCCAGCAGGGGGACAGGGAGAACAGATACGCAGTATTTT
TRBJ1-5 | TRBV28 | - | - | CASSSQGRRNQPQHF | TGTGCCAGCAGTTCACAGGGCAGGAGGAATCAGCCCCAGCATTTT
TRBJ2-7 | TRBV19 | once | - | CASSLLATSYEQYF | TGTGCCAGTAGTCTACTAGCTACTTCCTACGAGCAGTACTTC
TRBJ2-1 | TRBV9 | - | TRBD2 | CASSPSTSGGARYNEQFF | TGTGCCAGCAGCCCCTCGACTAGCGGGGGGGCCCGGTACAATGAGCAGTTCTTC
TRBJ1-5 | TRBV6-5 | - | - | CASLGGAGQPQHF | TGTGCCAGCCTGGGGGGAGCGGGGCAGCCCCAGCATTTT
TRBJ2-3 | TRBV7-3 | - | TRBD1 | CASSSARGRGDTQYF | TGTGCCAGCAGCTCCGCCCGAGGCAGGGGGGATACGCAGTATTTT
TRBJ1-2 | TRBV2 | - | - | CASRYGDTDYGYTF | TGTGCCAGCAGATACGGGGACACGGACTATGGCTACACCTTC
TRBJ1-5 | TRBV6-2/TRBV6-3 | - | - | CASSYNVRPQHF | TGTGCCAGCAGTTACAATGTTAGGCCCCAGCATTTT
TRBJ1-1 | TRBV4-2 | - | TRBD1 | CASSQAPGQRPMNTEAFF | TGTGCCAGCAGCCAAGCCCCGGGACAGAGACCTATGAACACTGAAGCTTTCTTT
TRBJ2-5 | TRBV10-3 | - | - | CAISESGGAETQYF | TGTGCCATCAGTGAGTCTGGGGGCGCAGAGACCCAGTACTTC
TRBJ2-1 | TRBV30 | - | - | CAWGRDSSTVEQFF | TGTGCCTGGGGCCGGGACTCATCAACAGTTGAGCAGTTCTTC
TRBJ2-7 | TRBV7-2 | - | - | CASSLGGGRSYEQYF | TGTGCCAGCAGCTTAGGCGGGGGCCGCTCCTACGAGCAGTACTTC
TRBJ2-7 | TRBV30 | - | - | CAWTGGQVAYEQYF | TGTGCCTGGACGGGGGGACAGGTTGCCTACGAGCAGTACTTC
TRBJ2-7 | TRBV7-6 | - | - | CASSQNTGPYEQYF | TGTGCCAGCAGCCAAAATACAGGTCCCTACGAGCAGTACTTC
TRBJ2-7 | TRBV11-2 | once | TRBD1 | CASSSDRGGSYEQYF | TGTGCCAGCAGCTCGGACAGGGGAGGGTCCTACGAGCAGTACTTC
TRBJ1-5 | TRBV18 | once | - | CASSPDSGNQPQHF | TGTGCCAGCTCACCGGACAGTGGCAATCAGCCCCAGCATTTT
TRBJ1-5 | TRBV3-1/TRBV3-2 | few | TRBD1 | CASSPRPTGVNQPQHF | TGTGCCAGCAGCCCCCGGCCAACAGGGGTAAATCAGCCCCAGCATTTT
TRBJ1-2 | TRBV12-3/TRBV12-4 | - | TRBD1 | CASSQDRFGYTF | TGTGCCAGCAGCCAGGACAGGTTCGGCTACACCTTC
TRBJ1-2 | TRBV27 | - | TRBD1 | CASSLFAGQGGGYTF | TGTGCCAGCAGTTTGTTTGCGGGACAGGGTGGTGGCTACACCTTC
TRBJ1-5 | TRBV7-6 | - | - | CASSPGRVQPQHF | TGTGCCAGCAGCCCGGGGAGGGTTCAGCCCCAGCATTTT
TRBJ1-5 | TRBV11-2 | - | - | CASSLGGRIFQPQHF | TGTGCCAGCAGCTTAGGGGGGCGCATTTTTCAGCCCCAGCATTTT
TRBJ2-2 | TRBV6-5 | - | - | CASSLQGPGELFF | TGTGCCAGCAGTTTACAGGGCCCCGGGGAGCTGTTTTTT
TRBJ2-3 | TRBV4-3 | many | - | CASSQEGQITDTQYF | TGCGCCAGCAGCCAAGAGGGACAAATCACAGATACGCAGTATTTT
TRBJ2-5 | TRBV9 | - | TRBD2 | CASSVGAGGPETQYF | TGTGCCAGCAGCGTAGGAGCGGGGGGGCCGGAGACCCAGTACTTC
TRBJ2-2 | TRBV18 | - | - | CASSPPTGGAVTGELFF | TGTGCCAGCTCACCACCGACGGGGGGCGCGGTCACCGGGGAGCTGTTTTTT
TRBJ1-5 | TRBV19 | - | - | CASSKQGNQPQHF | TGTGCCAGTAGTAAACAGGGCAATCAGCCCCAGCATTTT
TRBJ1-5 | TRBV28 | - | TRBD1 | CASRRGQDNQPQHF | TGTGCCAGCAGAAGGGGACAGGACAATCAGCCCCAGCATTTT
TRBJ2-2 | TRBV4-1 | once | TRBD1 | CASSQEDRAIGELFF | TGCGCCAGCAGCCAAGAGGACAGGGCAATCGGGGAGCTGTTTTTT
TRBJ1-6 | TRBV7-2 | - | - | CASSLAKGGGVFQPGLHF | TGTGCCAGCAGCTTAGCGAAGGGGGGGGGCGTATTCCAGCCCGGACTCCACTTT
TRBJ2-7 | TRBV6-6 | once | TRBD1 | CASSLLGQGGHEQYF | TGTGCCAGCAGTTTACTGGGACAGGGGGGCCACGAGCAGTACTTC
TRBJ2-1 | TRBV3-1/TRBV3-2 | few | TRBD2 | CASSQSSLAGGPNEQFF | TGTGCCAGCAGCCAAAGCTCACTAGCGGGGGGGCCAAATGAGCAGTTCTTC